The 19 T cell receptor beta chains given below trace back to one sample, sequenced in a study of post-analysis software for immune sequencing data. General study points: TRBV5-6, TRBV5-1 and TRBV20-1 were among four to six TRBV segments more frequent in patients than controls.

Carried by the TCR beta cDNA libraries were unique molecular identifiers. From the PCR reads, TCRdb called clonotypes with MiXCR, one entry per CDR3 protein. The profile shows 600,000 to 700,000 distinct CDR3 sequences, 55% to 60% of them singletons. These TCRs are of unknown antigen specificity. Sequencing input: blood. These receptors all come from a girl aged 2-9 years with multiple sclerosis.

V is TRBV29-1 and J is TRBJ1-2; 9 bases align to TRBD1. The CDR3 is 15 residues long. Germline CDR1 SQVTM, CDR2 ANQGSEA. The trim removed 6 bases at V and 3 bases at J, leaving 11 bases unmatched. CDR3 in DNA: TGCAGCGTCTCAAAGGAGGGACAGGGCCACTATGGCTACACCTTC. This codes for CSVSKEGQGHYGYTF.

V is TRBV7-8 and J is TRBJ2-3; a weak D match, TRBD2 (7 bases). The germline V and J ends were trimmed by 1 base and 1 base, with 27 bases remaining between them. Germline V lookup: CDR1 SGHVS, CDR2 FQNEAQ. The length of the CDR3 is 21 residues. The CDR3 here is CASSLGGGGGLWPAGTDTQYF. The DNA for the CDR3 is TGTGCCAGCAGCTTAGGCGGGGGCGGAGGGCTTTGGCCGGCGGGCACAGATACGCAGTATTTT.

Regarding this clonotype: The junction departs from the called germline gene at one end, perhaps through a read error. V and J are TRBV4-1 and TRBJ2-6; D is perhaps TRBD2 (6 bases). CDR1 is MGHRA and CDR2 is YSYEKL in the germline V gene. CDR3 length: 15 residues. CDR3 nucleotide sequence: TGCGCCAGCAGCCTTCGGGACTCTGGGGCCAGCGTCCTGACTTTC. This codes for CASSLRDSGASVLTF.

The chain links TRBV29-1 to TRBJ1-1, with a tentative D call TRBD1 (5 bases). The CDR3 covers 13 residues. The V end lost 4 bases, the J end lost 3 bases, and 12 bases lay between the germline ends. CDR1 and CDR2 (germline): SQVTM, ANQGSEA. CDR3 protein: CSVGRGRDTEAFF. The CDR3 bases are TGCAGCGTTGGGAGGGGCCGGGACACTGAAGCTTTCTTT. Together with reference TRBV29-1 and TRBJ1-1, the CDR3 gives the full variable domain: SAVISQKPSRDICQRGTSLTIQCQVDSQVTMMFWYRQQPGQSLTLIATANQGSEATYESGFVIDKFPISRPNLTFSTLTVSNMSPEDSSIYLCSVGRGRDTEAFFGQGTRLTVV.

There are a few counts of this clonotype. This chain connects TRBV5-1 to TRBJ1-2; no definite D call. Germline CDR1 SGHRS, CDR2 YFSETQ. V gave up 4 bases and J gave up 6 bases, with 25 bases separating them. The length of the CDR3 is 17 residues. The CDR3 region has the DNA TGCGCCAGCAGCCACCAAGCAGGAGCTGCTTTCAGTGATGGCTACACCTTC. Translation: CASSHQAGAAFSDGYTF.

The chain uses TRBV7-9 and TRBJ2-3, with TRBD2 matching 9 bases. From germline, CDR1 is SEHNR and CDR2 FQNEAQ (reference sequence). V shed 3 bases and J 1 base; nucleotides not matched to a gene: 5. This CDR3 has 16 amino acids. For the CDR3, the DNA is TGTGCCAGCAGCTTCTTAGCGGGAGAGGGCACAGATACGCAGTATTTT. Protein product: CASSFLAGEGTDTQYF.

This clonotype was detected only a few times. V usage is TRBV4-2 and J usage is TRBJ2-1, with 12 bases identical to TRBD2. Germline V gives CDR1 LGHNA, CDR2 YNFKEQ. V gave up 4 bases and J gave up 6 bases; unmatched junction bases: 7. CDR3 size: 16 residues. The CDR3 coding sequence is TGTGCCAGCAGCCGCGACCTAGCGGGAGGGAGCAATGAGCAGTTCTTC. Its protein product is CASSRDLAGGSNEQFF.

This clonotype has just one count. V and J are TRBV25-1 and TRBJ2-5; 10 bases match TRBD1. The CDR3 runs 17 residues. Looked up from germline, CDR1 is MGHDK and CDR2 is SYGVNS. Germline trimming cut 3 bases from V and 4 bases from J; bases unmatched to any gene: 11. CDR3 in DNA: TGTGCCAGCAGTGACGGACAGGGGGTTTGGGGCGCAGAGACCCAGTACTTC. As protein: CASSDGQGVWGAETQYF.

The table lists this clonotype with a few counts. The DNA for the CDR3 is TGTGCCAGCAGCTTAGCTGGCGGGGGGTCGTCCACAGATACGCAGTATTTT. Protein product: CASSLAGGGSSTDTQYF. J is TRBJ2-3 and V is TRBV7-2; TRBD2 matches 8 bases. Trimming removed 0 bases from V and 2 bases from J; junction bases left unmatched: 7. Germline CDR1 is SGHTA and CDR2 is FQGNSA. CDR3 length: 17 residues.

A few counts support this clonotype. A read error may produce the germline difference seen at one junction end. J is TRBJ1-2 and V is TRBV7-9; D perhaps matches TRBD1 (6 bases). Germline CDR1 is SEHNR and CDR2 is FQNEAQ (reference sequence). The CDR3 is 15 amino acids. The CDR3 sequence is CASSSSSGQDHGYTF. Here the CDR3 DNA reads TGTGCTAGCAGCTCATCCTCGGGACAAGATCATGGCTACACCTTC.

The V gene is TRBV5-1, the J gene TRBJ2-7; 7 positions agree with TRBD1. CDR1 is SGHRS and CDR2 is YFSETQ in the germline V gene. This CDR3 has 15 amino acids. V trimming: 4 bases; J trimming: 5 bases; junction bases outside the gene matches: 12. As DNA, the CDR3 is TGCGCCAGCAGCCCCGAGACAGGGTTTGGTAACGAGCAGTACTTC. Translating gives CASSPETGFGNEQYF. Based on the CDR3 plus reference TRBV5-1 and TRBJ2-7, the full variable domain is KAGVTQTPRYLIKTRGQQVTLSCSPISGHRSVSWYQQTPGQGLQFLFEYFSETQRNKGNFPGRFSGRQFSNSRSEMNVSTLELGDSALYLCASSPETGFGNEQYFGPGTRLTVT.

The chain couples TRBV14 to TRBJ2-7; 8 bases are a match to TRBD1. The J call is in doubt because the DNA end fits TRBJ2-5 better. This CDR3 comprises 16 residues. Germline CDR1 reads SGHDN; CDR2 reads FVKESK. The CDR3 sequence is CASSQSSGGLLETQYF. The CDR3 DNA is TGTGCCAGCAGCCAAAGCTCAGGGGGCCTCTTAGAGACCCAGTACTTC.

V gene TRBV7-6 combines with J gene TRBJ1-6, with D hard to call. CDR3 length: 17 amino acids. The V gene's germline CDR1 is SGHVS and CDR2 FNYEAQ. V lost 4 bases and J 2 bases, leaving 15 bases between the germline ends. The CDR3 DNA reads TGTGCCAGCAGCTCCCCTCATCAGCGGCCCTATAATTCACCCCTCCACTTT. It translates to CASSSPHQRPYNSPLHF.

This chain uses TRBV28 with TRBJ2-7, with D uncertain. Germline CDR1 and CDR2: MDHEN and SYDVKM. CDR3 length: 14 amino acids. The ends were cut back, 5 bases at V and 2 bases at J, with 13 bases in the middle. The CDR3 loop reads CASSPQPPTYEQYF. The CDR3 nucleotides are TGTGCCAGCAGTCCACAACCCCCTACCTACGAGCAGTACTTC.

This chain uses TRBV5-1 with TRBJ2-1, with 8 bases matching TRBD1. Germline V lookup: CDR1 SGHRS, CDR2 YFSETQ. The trim removed 1 base at V and 6 bases at J, leaving 9 bases unmatched. CDR3 length equals 16 residues. Written as DNA, the CDR3 is TGCGCCAGCAGCTTGTCCGGGACAGGAGTGGGCAATGAGCAGTTCTTC. It encodes CASSLSGTGVGNEQFF. The full variable domain, in which reference TRBV5-1 and TRBJ2-1 provide the parts outside the CDR3, is KAGVTQTPRYLIKTRGQQVTLSCSPISGHRSVSWYQQTPGQGLQFLFEYFSETQRNKGNFPGRFSGRQFSNSRSEMNVSTLELGDSALYLCASSLSGTGVGNEQFFGPGTRLTVL.

This chain's CDR3 is CASSYAGEETQYF. The CDR3 DNA follows: TGTGCCAGCAGTTACGCGGGGGAGGAGACCCAGTACTTC. The rearrangement joins TRBV6-2 or TRBV6-3 to TRBJ2-5, with 7 bases identical to TRBD2. CDR3 size: 13 residues. V lost 2 bases to trimming and J lost 5 bases; unmatched junction nucleotides: 2. The V gene's germline CDR1 is MNHEY and CDR2 SVGEGT.

The chain has TRBV20-1 and TRBJ1-2; the D gene is possibly TRBD1 (6 bases). This CDR3 spans 11 amino acids. The V gene's germline CDR1 is DFQATT and CDR2 SNEGSKA (reference sequence). CDR3 region: CGERGDDGYTF. CDR3 coding DNA: TGCGGAGAGAGGGGGGATGATGGCTACACCTTC.

The chain employs TRBV19 and TRBJ2-7, with D maybe TRBD1 (6 bases). The V end was cut by 2 bases, the J end by 6 bases, with 17 bases between. Germline-derived CDR1 and CDR2 are LNHDA and SQIVND (reference sequence). This CDR3 spans 15 amino acids. In nucleotides, the CDR3 is TGTGCCAGTAGTATACCCGCAGGGGACCCTATCGAGCAGTACTTC. Encoded protein: CASSIPAGDPIEQYF.

This clonotype was seen a handful of times. This chain links TRBV20-1 with TRBJ1-2; D unresolved. The CDR3 totals 13 residues. The germline V and J ends were trimmed by 5 bases and 6 bases, with 16 bases remaining between them. CDR1 and CDR2 (germline): DFQATT, SNEGSKA (reference sequence). CDR3 coding DNA: TGCAGTGCTGGGTCATGGGCAGGCAATGGCTACACCTTC. Translation: CSAGSWAGNGYTF.